The present entry profiles one T cell receptor beta chain with its context. Its antigen is unknown. A single record per CDR3 protein comes from TCRdb applying MiXCR to the 5' RACE reads. The table includes 250,000 to 350,000 distinct CDR3 sequences, 19% detected once. This sample is part of a study of T-cell memory formation after mild COVID-19. Study at large: Most TCR clusters belonged to a single donor. Findings and caveats of the study: Mainly CM and EM harbored the contracting CD4+ clones; mainly EMRA harbored the CD8+ ones. Researchers found some responding clones in pre-infection memory, a sign that cross-reactive memory joined. Later expanders leaned toward CD4+, whereas clones contracting from day 15 to 85 were balanced CD4/CD8.

V shed 3 bases and J 4 bases; nucleotides not matched to a gene: 6. Germline loops: CDR1 KGHSH, CDR2 LQKENI. The length of the CDR3 is 15 residues. The clonotype originates from a man younger than 35 who had mild COVID-19 (a few samples of this study predate the infection). Cell type and time point are not known. Sequencing was performed on PBMCs or a T cell subset sorted from them (not recorded which). The rearrangement joins TRBV18 to TRBJ1-2; TRBD1 matches 9 bases. CDR3 in DNA: TGTGCCAGCTCACCCGGGACAGGGTACGGCTATGGCTACACCTTC. It specifies CASSPGTGYGYGYTF.